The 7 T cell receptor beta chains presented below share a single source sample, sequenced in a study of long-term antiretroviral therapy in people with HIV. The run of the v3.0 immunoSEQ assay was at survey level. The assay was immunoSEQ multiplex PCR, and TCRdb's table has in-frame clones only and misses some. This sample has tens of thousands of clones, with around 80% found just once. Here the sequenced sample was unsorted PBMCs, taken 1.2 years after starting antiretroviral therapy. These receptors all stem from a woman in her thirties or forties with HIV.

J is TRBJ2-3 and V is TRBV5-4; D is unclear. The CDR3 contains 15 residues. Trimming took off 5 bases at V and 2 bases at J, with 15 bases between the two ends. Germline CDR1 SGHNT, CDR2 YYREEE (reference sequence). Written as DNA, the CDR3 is TGTGCCAGCAGTCTGACACTGGCCCTCACAGATACGCAGTATTTT. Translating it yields CASSLTLALTDTQYF.

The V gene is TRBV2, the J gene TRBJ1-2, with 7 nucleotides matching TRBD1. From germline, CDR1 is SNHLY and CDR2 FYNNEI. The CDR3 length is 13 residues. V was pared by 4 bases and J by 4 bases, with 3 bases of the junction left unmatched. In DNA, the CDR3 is TGTGCCAGCAGTGGAGGGGACAGCTATGGCTACACCTTC. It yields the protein CASSGGDSYGYTF.

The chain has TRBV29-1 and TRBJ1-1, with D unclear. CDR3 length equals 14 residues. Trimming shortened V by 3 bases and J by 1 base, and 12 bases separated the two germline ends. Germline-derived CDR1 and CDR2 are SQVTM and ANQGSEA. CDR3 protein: CSVDLFRENTEAFF. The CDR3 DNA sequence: TGCAGCGTTGACTTATTTAGAGAGAACACTGAAGCTTTCTTT.

The CDR3 DNA follows: TGTGCCAGCAGCTTTACTATGAGCTCCTACGAGCAGTACTTC. Residues: CASSFTMSSYEQYF. The V call is TRBV27, the J call TRBJ2-7; D gene unclear. Trimming shortened V by 6 bases and J by 0 bases, and 12 bases separated the two germline ends. The germline V gene encodes CDR1 MNHEY and CDR2 SMNVEV (reference sequence). This CDR3 has 14 amino acids.

In DNA, the CDR3 is TGTGCCAGTAGTCCCGGGGACGAGCAGTACTTC. Its translation is CASSPGDEQYF. This chain links TRBV19 with TRBJ2-7; TRBD2 is a possible D gene (5 bases). The germline gives CDR1 LNHDA, CDR2 SQIVND (reference sequence). Trimming shortened V by 5 bases and J by 5 bases, and 7 bases separated the two germline ends. The CDR3 runs 11 residues.

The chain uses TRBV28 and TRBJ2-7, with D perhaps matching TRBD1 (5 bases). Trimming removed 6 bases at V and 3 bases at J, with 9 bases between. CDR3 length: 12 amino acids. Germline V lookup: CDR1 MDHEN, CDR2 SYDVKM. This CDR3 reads CASSRVGYEQYF. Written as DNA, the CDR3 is TGTGCCAGCAGCAGGGTCGGCTACGAGCAGTACTTC.

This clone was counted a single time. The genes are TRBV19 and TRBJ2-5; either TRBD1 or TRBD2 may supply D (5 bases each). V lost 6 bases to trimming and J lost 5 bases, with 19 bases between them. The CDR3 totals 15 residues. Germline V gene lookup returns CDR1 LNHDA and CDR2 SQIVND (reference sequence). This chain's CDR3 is CASRTGTRGLETQYF. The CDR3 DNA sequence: TGTGCCAGTAGGACCGGGACCCGGGGATTGGAGACCCAGTACTTC.